This TCR beta chain was observed in a study of blood T cell repertoires in COVID-19. The wider study: Italy, Spain and the United States were the sources of the convalescent and acute COVID-19 samples. PBMCs, B-cell-depleted T cells, or T cells provided the cDNA or gDNA that made up the material.

Deletions cut 3 bases from V and 4 bases from J, with 9 bases between. Germline V gene lookup returns CDR1 MNHEY and CDR2 SMNVEV (reference sequence). CDR3 length equals 13 residues. In the source study's methods: Reference gene primer amplification yielded estimated nucleated cell counts. The data were produced by immunoSEQ multiplex PCR, yet TCRdb's version contains in-frame clones alone and is incomplete. For V, J and clone size, that table is used; D and trimming come from the DNA. The data show 220,000 or so clones, almost 85% seen once. The rearrangement uses TRBV27 and TRBJ2-5, with no clear D. The TCR originated in a woman of 80 years or more with acute or convalescent COVID-19. The sequencing input was peripheral blood. CDR3 bases: TGTGCCAGCAGTTTGAGTCGTTTAGAGACCCAGTACTTC. Amino acid sequence: CASSLSRLETQYF.